This T cell receptor beta chain originates from a study of T cell repertoires in cytomegalovirus infection (dated by TCRdb to between 2018 and 2021). General notes on the study: Alongside well-studied HLA-B-restricted epitopes, the peptide stimulations were aimed at recently identified HLA-C-restricted CMV epitopes, whose presentation resists viral immunomodulation. The HLA type of each donor mattered for the analysis, because public TCR beta signatures pointed to carriage of CMV infection along with the matching HLA type.

Taken with the paper, the label for treatment or condition translates to: in vitro stimulation with specific CMV peptide epitopes to enrich CMV-specific T cells. For this clonotype: Its antigen target is currently unknown. Base quality data are lacking; no much larger clone is found one base away.

General findings and caveats noted by the study authors: Carriers of CMV infection plus the relevant HLA type were discriminated by the cumulative frequency of public TCR beta family members in the study cohort and in an independent 352-donor cohort. In the ex vivo response, HLA-C-restricted CMV-specific TCR beta clonotypes were dominant, and in two of eight donors the single most frequent clonotype came from this HLA-C-restricted group.

For sequencing, an Illumina HiSeq 1500 was employed. TCRdb passed the public sequencing reads through fastp at Q25 and MiXCR, retaining productive beta sequences. Each record represents a unique CDR3 protein, reported with the most common genes and DNA among its rows. The sample includes approximately 730,000 distinct CDR3 sequences, with 25% to 35% observed a single time. The ten largest account for about an eighth of the sample. The germline V gene provides CDR1 SQVTM and CDR2 ANQGSEA. The CDR3 covers 10 residues, taking in both the cysteine and the phenylalanine. CDR3 DNA is the only sequence kept; it has 30 bases, read in frame from the first base. V lost 7 bases and J lost 5 bases; the stretch between them is 8 bases long.

The chain links TRBV29-1 with TRBJ2-5, with the identity of the D gene unclear. This specimen was cultured CD8+ T cells from PBMCs, taken from culture after CMV antigen stimulation. The clonotype comes from a human donor in good health (CMV status not recorded). Some clones in this sample may be carry-over from other donors' samples. The nucleotides read TGCAGCGCAATGACCGAGACCCAGTACTTC. This yields the protein CSAMTETQYF.